This T cell receptor beta chain came from a study of T cell changes during pregnancy in multiple sclerosis. This table comes from immunoSEQ multiplex PCR, and its TCRdb copy is limited to in-frame clones, with some not included. The sample consists of around 100,000 clones, approximately 90% of them appearing once. CDR3 length equals 13 residues. V was clipped by 3 bases and J by 5 bases, with 11 bases between them. In germline, CDR1 is KGHSH, CDR2 LQKENI. The origin of this receptor is a female donor with multiple sclerosis, enrolled in a pregnancy study. The sample consisted of peripheral blood, taken after pregnancy. The chain employs TRBV18 and TRBJ2-7; D may be TRBD1 (6 bases). The CDR3 region is CASSPLQGDEQYF. The CDR3 nucleotides are TGTGCCAGCTCACCTCTACAGGGCGACGAGCAGTACTTC.